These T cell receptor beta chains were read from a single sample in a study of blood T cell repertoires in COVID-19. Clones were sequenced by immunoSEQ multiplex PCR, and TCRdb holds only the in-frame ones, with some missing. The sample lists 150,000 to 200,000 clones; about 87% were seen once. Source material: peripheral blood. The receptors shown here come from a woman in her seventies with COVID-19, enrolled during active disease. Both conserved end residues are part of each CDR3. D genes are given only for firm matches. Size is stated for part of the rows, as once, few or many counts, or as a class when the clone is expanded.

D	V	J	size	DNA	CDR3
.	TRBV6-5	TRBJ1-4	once	TGTGCCAGCGGGCTCCGGGGGAGGAATGAAAAACTGTTTTTT	CASGLRGRNEKLFF
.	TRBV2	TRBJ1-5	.	TGTGCCAGCAGACTCAGGGCCTGGAGTCAGCCCCAGCATTTT	CASRLRAWSQPQHF
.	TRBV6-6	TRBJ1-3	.	TGTGCCAGCAGTCCCGACAGTGTCTCTGGAAACACCATATATTTT	CASSPDSVSGNTIYF
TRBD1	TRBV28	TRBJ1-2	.	TGTGCCAGCAGTGACCGGGGCAGGGGGCATGGCTACACCTTC	CASSDRGRGHGYTF
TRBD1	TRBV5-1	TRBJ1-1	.	TGCGCCAGCAGCTTAGACAGGGGAACTGAAGCTTTCTTT	CASSLDRGTEAFF
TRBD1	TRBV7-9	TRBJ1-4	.	TGTGCCAGCAGCTCTATATTGGATCCGGACACAGGGGATGAAAAACTGTTTTTT	CASSSILDPDTGDEKLFF
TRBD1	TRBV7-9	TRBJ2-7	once	TGTGCCAGCAGCGAGGACAGGGGAACCGAGCAGTACTTC	CASSEDRGTEQYF
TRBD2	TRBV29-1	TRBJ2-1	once	TGCAGCGGGAGACTAGCCCGGGATGAGCAGTTCTTC	CSGRLARDEQFF
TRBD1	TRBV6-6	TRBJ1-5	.	TGTGCCAGCAGTTACTCTCCAGGGGGAAATCAGCCCCAGCATTTT	CASSYSPGGNQPQHF
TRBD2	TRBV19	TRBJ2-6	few	TGTGCCAGTAGCCGTCACCGGGGGGACGGCTCTGGGGCCAACGTCCTGACTTTC	CASSRHRGDGSGANVLTF
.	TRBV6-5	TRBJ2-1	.	TGTGCCAGCAGCGCACCACCCCGGGACAATGAGCAGTTCTTC	CASSAPPRDNEQFF
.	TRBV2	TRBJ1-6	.	TGTGCCAGTACACGGGATGAAAGTCGGAATTCACCCCTCCACTTT	CASTRDESRNSPLHF
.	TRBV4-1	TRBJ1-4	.	TGCGCCAGCAGCCAAGCGCGGGGAACGGATGAAAAACTGTTTTTT	CASSQARGTDEKLFF
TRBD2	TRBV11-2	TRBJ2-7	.	TGTGCCAGCAGCTTGGGCGGGGGGGCCTACGAGCAGTACTTC	CASSLGGGAYEQYF
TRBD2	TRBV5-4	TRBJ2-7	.	TGTGCCAGCAGCTTGTCCGCGGGGGGCCTGTTCTACGAGCAGTACTTC	CASSLSAGGLFYEQYF
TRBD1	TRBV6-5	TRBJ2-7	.	TGTGCCGTGACAGGGTATTCCACCTACGAGCAGTACTTC	CAVTGYSTYEQYF
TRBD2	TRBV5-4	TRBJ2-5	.	TGTGCCAGCAGCGAAGGCGGGCTAGCGGGGGTGGGTTACTTC	CASSEGGLAGVGYF
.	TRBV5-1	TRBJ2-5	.	TGCGCCAGCAGCTTGGTTGGCGGGGCCCAAGAGACCCAGTACTTC	CASSLVGGAQETQYF
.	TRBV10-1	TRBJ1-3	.	TGCGCCAAACCCGCTCCGGGAGGAAACACCATATATTTT	CAKPAPGGNTIYF
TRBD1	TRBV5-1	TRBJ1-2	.	TGCGCCAGCAGCCATCGGACAGGGATGGACTATGGCTACACCTTC	CASSHRTGMDYGYTF
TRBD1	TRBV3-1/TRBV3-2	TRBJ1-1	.	TGTGCCAGCTCGCCCGGGACAGGGGGCGGGGAAGCTTTCTTT	CASSPGTGGGEAFF
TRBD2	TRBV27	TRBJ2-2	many	TGTGCCAGCAGTGCGACTAGCGGGGTGAACACCGGGGAGCTGTTTTTT	CASSATSGVNTGELFF
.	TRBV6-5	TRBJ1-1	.	TGTGCCAGCAGCAATATCGGGGGCACTGAAGCTTTCTTT	CASSNIGGTEAFF
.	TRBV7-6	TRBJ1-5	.	TGTGCCAGCAGCTTAGGGCAGGGAGGGGTGTTGGGCAATCAGCCCCAGCATTTT	CASSLGQGGVLGNQPQHF
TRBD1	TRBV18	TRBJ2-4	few	TGTGCCAGCTCACGGAGCGGACAGGGACCAGGCATTCAGTACTTC	CASSRSGQGPGIQYF
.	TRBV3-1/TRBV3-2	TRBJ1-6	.	TGTGCCAGCAGCCAAGATTGGGACAAAAATTCACCCCTCCACTTT	CASSQDWDKNSPLHF
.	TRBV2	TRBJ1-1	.	TGTGCCAGCAGTGAATATACTGGGAACACTGAAGCTTTCTTT	CASSEYTGNTEAFF
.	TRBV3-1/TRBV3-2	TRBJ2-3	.	TGTGCCAGCAGCCAAGATTGGGTTAGCAGCGGCAACACAGATACGCAGTATTTT	CASSQDWVSSGNTDTQYF
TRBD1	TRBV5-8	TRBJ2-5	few	TGTGCCAGCACCCGCAGGGGGACGATCCAAGAGACCCAGTACTTC	CASTRRGTIQETQYF
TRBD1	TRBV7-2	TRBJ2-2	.	TGTGCCAGCAGCCAGACAGGGTGGGGGACCGGGGAGCTGTTTTTT	CASSQTGWGTGELFF
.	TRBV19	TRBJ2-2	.	TGTGCCACAGGAATTCGAGTCGTCGACACCGGGGAGCTGTTTTTT	CATGIRVVDTGELFF
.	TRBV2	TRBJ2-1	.	TGTGCCAGCAGTGGAGGTTATGAGCAGTTCTTC	CASSGGYEQFF
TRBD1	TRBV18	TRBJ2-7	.	TGTGCCAGCTCACCAGCCGGGACAGGGGCCCTTGAGCAGTACTTC	CASSPAGTGALEQYF
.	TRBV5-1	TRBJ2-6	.	TGCGCCAGCAGCGCGGAGACAGGGACTCGTTTCTCTGGGGCCAACGTCCTGACTTTC	CASSAETGTRFSGANVLTF
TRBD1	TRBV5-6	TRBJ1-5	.	TGTGCCAGCAGCTCCGGGACAGTGGCTCTCAATCAGCCCCAGCATTTT	CASSSGTVALNQPQHF
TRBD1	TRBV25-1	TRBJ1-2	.	TGTGCCAGCAGCCGGACAGGGCCTGGCTATGGCTACACCTTC	CASSRTGPGYGYTF
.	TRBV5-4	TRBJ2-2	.	TGTGCCTTCGGGGCGACAGGAAACACCGGGGAGCTGTTTTTT	CAFGATGNTGELFF
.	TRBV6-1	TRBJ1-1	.	TGTGCCAGCAGTGAAGAAGGGGGTTCTGAAGCTTTCTTT	CASSEEGGSEAFF
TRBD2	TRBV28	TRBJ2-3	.	TGTGCCAGCAGTATGGGACTAGTACGGGGCACAGATACGCAGTATTTT	CASSMGLVRGTDTQYF
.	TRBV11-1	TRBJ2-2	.	TGTGCCAGCAGCTTGCGGCAACTCACCGGGGAGCTGTTTTTT	CASSLRQLTGELFF
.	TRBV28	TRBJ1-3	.	TGTGCCAGCAGTTCGCCAGGGAAGGGAAACACCATATATTTT	CASSSPGKGNTIYF
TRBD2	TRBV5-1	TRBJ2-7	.	TGCGCCAGCAGCAGCGGAGCGGGGGAAAAGTACGAGCAGTACTTC	CASSSGAGEKYEQYF
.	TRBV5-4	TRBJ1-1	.	TGTGCCAGCAGCCCGCCGGGGGGCATTACTGAAGCTTTCTTT	CASSPPGGITEAFF
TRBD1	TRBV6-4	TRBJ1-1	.	TGTGCCAGCAGGGGGGACAGGGGGAACACTGAAGCTTTCTTT	CASRGDRGNTEAFF
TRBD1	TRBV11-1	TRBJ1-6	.	TGTGCCAGCAGCTTTAATGGACAGGGCAGTTCACCCCTCCACTTT	CASSFNGQGSSPLHF
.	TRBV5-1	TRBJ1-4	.	TGCGCCAGCAGCTTGGAAGGGGACAATACTAATGAAAAACTGTTTTTT	CASSLEGDNTNEKLFF
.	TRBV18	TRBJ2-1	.	TGTGCCAGCTCCCCCCCGACAGGTTCCTACAATGAGCAGTTCTTC	CASSPPTGSYNEQFF
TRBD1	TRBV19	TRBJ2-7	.	TGTGCCAGTAGCACAAAACCAGGGGGCATCTACGAGCAGTACTTC	CASSTKPGGIYEQYF
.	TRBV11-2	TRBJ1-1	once	TGTGCCAGCAGCTTGAGGGCGGCGAACACTGAAGCTTTCTTT	CASSLRAANTEAFF
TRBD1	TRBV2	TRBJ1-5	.	TGTGCCAGCAGTGGACAGGGGGATCAGCCCCAGCATTTT	CASSGQGDQPQHF
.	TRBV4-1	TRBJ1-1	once	TGCGCCAGCAGCCGGACAGATTCGACCCCCGTCGAGGCTTTCTTT	CASSRTDSTPVEAFF
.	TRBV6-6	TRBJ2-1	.	TGTGCCAGCAGTTACTCTACCGGGAGCTCCTACAATGAGCAGTTCTTC	CASSYSTGSSYNEQFF
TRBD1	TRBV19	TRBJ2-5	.	TGTGCCAGTAGGAAGACAGGGGAAGAGACCCAGTACTTC	CASRKTGEETQYF
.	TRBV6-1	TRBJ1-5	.	TGTGCCAGCAGTGAAGGCAGGCACAATCAGCCCCAGCATTTT	CASSEGRHNQPQHF
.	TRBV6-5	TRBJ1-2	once	TGTGCCAGCCTCTCTGTCTCCGGCTACACCTTC	CASLSVSGYTF
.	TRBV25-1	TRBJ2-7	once	TGTGCCAGCAGCCAGACAGGAGAATACGAGCAGTACTTC	CASSQTGEYEQYF
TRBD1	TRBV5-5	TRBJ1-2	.	TGTGCCAGCAGCCCTCGGACAGGGGGCGGCTATGGCTACACCTTC	CASSPRTGGGYGYTF